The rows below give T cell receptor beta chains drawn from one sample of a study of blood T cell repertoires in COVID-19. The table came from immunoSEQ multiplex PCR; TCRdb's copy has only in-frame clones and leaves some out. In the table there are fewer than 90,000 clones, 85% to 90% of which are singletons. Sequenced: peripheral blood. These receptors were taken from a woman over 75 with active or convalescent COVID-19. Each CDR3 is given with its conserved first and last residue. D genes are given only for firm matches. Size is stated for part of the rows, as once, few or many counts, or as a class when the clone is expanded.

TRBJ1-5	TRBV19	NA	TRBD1	CASSERGTVLNQPQHF	TGTGCCAGTAGTGAGCGCGGGACAGTCCTCAATCAGCCCCAGCATTTT
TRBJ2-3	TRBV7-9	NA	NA	CASSLYQRTDTQYF	TGTGCCAGCAGCTTATATCAGAGGACAGATACGCAGTATTTT
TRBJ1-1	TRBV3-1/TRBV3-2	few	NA	CASSSRGAPNTEAFF	TGTGCCAGCAGCAGTCGGGGTGCCCCGAACACTGAAGCTTTCTTT
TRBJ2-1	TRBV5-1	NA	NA	CASGGASTEQFF	TGCGCCAGCGGGGGGGCTAGCACTGAGCAGTTCTTC
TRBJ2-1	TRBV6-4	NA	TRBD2	CATQRGNEQFF	TGTGCCACCCAGCGGGGGAATGAGCAGTTCTTC
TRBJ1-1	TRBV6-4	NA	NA	CASSLNGNTEAFF	TGTGCCAGCAGCCTCAACGGGAACACTGAAGCTTTCTTT
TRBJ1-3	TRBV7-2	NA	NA	CASSTDSGGIGPGNTIYF	TGTGCCAGCAGCACCGACTCCGGGGGAATAGGGCCTGGAAACACCATATATTTT
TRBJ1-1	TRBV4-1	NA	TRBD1	CASSPKGQGPTEAFF	TGCGCCAGCAGCCCCAAGGGACAGGGGCCCACTGAAGCTTTCTTT
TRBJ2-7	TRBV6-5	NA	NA	CASSYSIGGLYEQYF	TGTGCCAGCAGTTACTCGATCGGGGGGCTCTACGAGCAGTACTTC
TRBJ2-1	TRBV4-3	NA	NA	CASSQVQGGEQFF	TGCGCCAGCAGCCAAGTCCAGGGAGGTGAGCAGTTCTTC
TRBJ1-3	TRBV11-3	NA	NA	CASSRRRRSGNTIYF	TGTGCCAGCAGCCGGAGACGGCGCTCTGGAAACACCATATATTTT
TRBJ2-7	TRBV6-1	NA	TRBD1	CASSEAGTVPQEQYF	TGTGCCAGCAGTGAAGCCGGGACAGTTCCCCAGGAGCAGTACTTC
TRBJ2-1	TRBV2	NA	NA	CASSVGGWNEQFF	TGTGCCAGCAGTGTAGGGGGATGGAATGAGCAGTTCTTC
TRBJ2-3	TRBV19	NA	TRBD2	CASSINRLAGFTDTQYF	TGTGCCAGTAGTATTAACCGACTAGCGGGGTTCACAGATACGCAGTATTTT
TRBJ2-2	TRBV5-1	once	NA	CASSLVEGSGELFF	TGCGCCAGCAGCTTGGTTGAGGGCTCCGGGGAGCTGTTTTTT
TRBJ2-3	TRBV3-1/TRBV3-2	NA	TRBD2	CASSPLAGGADTQYF	TGTGCCAGCAGCCCACTAGCGGGGGGGGCAGATACGCAGTATTTT
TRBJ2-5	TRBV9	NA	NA	CASSVGIQETQYF	TGTGCCAGCAGCGTAGGTATTCAAGAGACCCAGTACTTC
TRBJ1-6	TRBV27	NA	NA	CASSLIYNSPLHF	TGTGCCAGCAGTCTTATATATAATTCACCCCTCCACTTT
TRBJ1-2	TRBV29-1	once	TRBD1	CSVADRVGNYGYTF	TGCAGCGTCGCGGACAGGGTGGGGAACTATGGCTACACCTTC
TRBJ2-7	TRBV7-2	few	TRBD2	CASSPSGGAGVLEQYF	TGTGCCAGCAGCCCCTCGGGGGGAGCGGGAGTGCTCGAGCAGTACTTC
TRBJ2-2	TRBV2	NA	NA	CASSGRPTNTGELFF	TGTGCCAGCAGTGGGCGGCCGACGAACACCGGGGAGCTGTTTTTT
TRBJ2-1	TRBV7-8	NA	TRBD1	CASSHRQSAGGYNEQFF	TGTGCCAGCAGTCATCGACAAAGCGCAGGGGGCTACAATGAGCAGTTCTTC
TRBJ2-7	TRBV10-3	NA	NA	CAIRAGEDREQYF	TGTGCCATCAGGGCAGGGGAAGACCGCGAGCAGTACTTC
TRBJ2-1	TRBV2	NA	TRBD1	CASFGQGNYNEQFF	TGTGCCAGCTTCGGACAGGGGAACTACAATGAGCAGTTCTTC
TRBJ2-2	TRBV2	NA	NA	CASKRQSNTGELFF	TGTGCCAGCAAGCGGCAGTCTAACACCGGGGAGCTGTTTTTT
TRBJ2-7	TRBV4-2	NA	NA	CASSQADDYSYEQYF	TGTGCCAGCAGCCAAGCAGATGACTACTCCTACGAGCAGTACTTC
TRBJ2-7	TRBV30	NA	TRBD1	CAWRSGGTYEQYF	TGTGCCTGGAGGTCAGGGGGCACCTACGAGCAGTACTTC
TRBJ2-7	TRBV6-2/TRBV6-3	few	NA	CASTPGQSYEQYF	TGTGCCAGCACCCCGGGGCAATCCTACGAGCAGTACTTC
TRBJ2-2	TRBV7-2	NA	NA	CASIRGWGRQPANTGELFF	TGTGCCAGCATCCGGGGGTGGGGTAGACAGCCGGCGAACACCGGGGAGCTGTTTTTT
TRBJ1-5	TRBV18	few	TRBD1	CASSSDRDQPQHF	TGTGCCAGCTCATCTGACAGGGACCAGCCCCAGCATTTT
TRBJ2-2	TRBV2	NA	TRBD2	CASSERRGGDGELFF	TGTGCCAGCAGTGAAAGGCGGGGGGGCGACGGGGAGCTGTTTTTT
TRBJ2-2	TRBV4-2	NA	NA	CASSQDGGAGLELFF	TGTGCCAGCAGCCAAGATGGGGGGGCAGGACTAGAGTTGTTTTTT
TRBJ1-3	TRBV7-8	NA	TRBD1	CASSLARQGTPGNTIYF	TGTGCCAGCAGCTTAGCTCGACAGGGGACGCCTGGAAACACCATATATTTT
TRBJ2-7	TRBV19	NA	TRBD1	CASSTPGPRGREQYF	TGTGCCAGTAGTACTCCCGGGCCCAGGGGGCGCGAGCAGTACTTC
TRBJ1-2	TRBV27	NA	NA	CASSTTTGGYTF	TGTGCCAGCAGTACCACGACGGGGGGCTACACCTTC
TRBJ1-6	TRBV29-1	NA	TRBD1	CSVADRGYNSPLHF	TGCAGCGTCGCGGACAGGGGCTATAATTCACCCCTCCACTTT
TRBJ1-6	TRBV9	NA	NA	CASSLGLGNSPLHF	TGTGCCAGCAGCCTGGGCTTGGGCAATTCACCCCTCCACTTT
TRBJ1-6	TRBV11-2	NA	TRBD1	CASSLVQGASPLHF	TGTGCCAGCAGCTTAGTACAGGGGGCTTCACCCCTCCACTTT
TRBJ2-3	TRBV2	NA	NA	CASSVVRGADTQYF	TGTGCCAGCAGTGTTGTCAGGGGAGCAGATACGCAGTATTTT
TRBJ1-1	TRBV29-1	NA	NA	CSVEDRGGNTEAFF	TGCAGCGTTGAAGATCGGGGGGGGAACACTGAAGCTTTCTTT
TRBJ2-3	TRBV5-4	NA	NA	CASSSPGEDTQYF	TGTGCCAGCAGCTCCCCCGGGGAAGATACGCAGTATTTT
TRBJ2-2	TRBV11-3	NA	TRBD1	CASSLGPTGGEGGELFF	TGTGCCAGCAGCTTAGGCCCTACAGGGGGCGAGGGCGGGGAGCTGTTTTTT
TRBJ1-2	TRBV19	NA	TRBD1	CASNDRVYGYTF	TGTGCCAGTAATGACAGGGTATATGGCTACACCTTC
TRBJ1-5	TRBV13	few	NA	CASSLRGSNQPQHF	TGTGCCAGCAGCTTACGGGGGAGCAATCAGCCCCAGCATTTT
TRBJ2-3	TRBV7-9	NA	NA	CASDLGTGLSTDTQYF	TGTGCCAGCGATTTAGGCACAGGGCTCTCCACAGATACGCAGTATTTT
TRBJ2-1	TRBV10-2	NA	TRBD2	CASRVAGVGNEQFF	TGCGCCAGCAGGGTAGCGGGAGTAGGAAATGAGCAGTTCTTC
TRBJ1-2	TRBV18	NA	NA	CASSSQVVQGGHGGYTF	TGTGCCAGCTCATCACAGGTCGTACAGGGAGGGCACGGAGGCTACACCTTC
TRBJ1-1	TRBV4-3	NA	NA	CASSQAEGIEAFF	TGCGCCAGCAGCCAGGCAGAGGGTATTGAAGCTTTCTTT